Following are 10 T cell receptor beta chains from one sample sequenced in a study of blood T cells in healthy people across ages. Then a second PCR, running roughly 6 to 11 cycles, was carried out with a sample-barcoded 5' primer and a J-beta primer mix. A single record per CDR3 protein comes from TCRdb applying MiXCR to the 5' RACE reads. The table shows about 1.4 million distinct CDR3 sequences, with roughly 59% occurring only once. The material sequenced was blood. The receptors shown here come from a man aged 18 to 35 in good health.

This chain's CDR3 is CASSRGEGWGDIQYF. The CDR3 DNA reads TGCGCCAGCAGCCGCGGGGAAGGGTGGGGGGACATTCAGTACTTC. The V and J genes are TRBV4-1 and TRBJ2-4, with D perhaps matching TRBD2 (6 bases). Germline-derived CDR1 and CDR2 are MGHRA and YSYEKL. CDR3 length: 15 residues. V was pared by 4 bases and J by 8 bases, with 18 bases between.

This clonotype showed up just a few times. The genes are TRBV4-1 and TRBJ2-4; D remains unclear. The DNA end favors TRBJ2-7, so the J call may be wrong. In germline, CDR1 is MGHRA, CDR2 YSYEKL. This CDR3 region has 13 residues. CDR3 protein: CASSQDIIYEQYF. The CDR3 DNA follows: TGCGCCAGCAGCCAAGACATTATCTACGAGCAGTACTTC.

CDR3 residues: CASSEQGGDTEAFF. In DNA, the CDR3 is TGTGCCAGCAGTGAACAGGGAGGGGACACTGAAGCTTTCTTT. V usage is TRBV6-1 and J usage is TRBJ1-1; D may be TRBD1 (5 bases). The germline V gene has CDR1 MNHNS and CDR2 SASEGT. The CDR3 is 14 amino acids. The germline V and J ends were trimmed by 2 bases and 3 bases, with 10 bases remaining between them.

The chain couples TRBV10-3 to TRBJ2-7; no firm D call. The CDR3 sequence is 14 residues long. CDR1 ENHRY and CDR2 SYGVKD come from the germline V gene. V was pared by 5 bases and J by 7 bases, with 18 bases between. The CDR3 sequence: CAISPLHDVSEQYF. In nucleotides, the CDR3 is TGTGCCATCAGTCCCCTCCACGACGTGAGTGAGCAGTACTTC.

CDR3 protein: CASRPAGVSSYNEQFF. In DNA, the CDR3 is TGCGCCAGCAGACCAGCGGGGGTGAGCTCCTACAATGAGCAGTTCTTC. V is TRBV5-1 and J is TRBJ2-1; TRBD2 agrees at 8 bases. The CDR3 is made up of 16 amino acids. Trimming cost V 5 bases and J 0 bases; bases outside gene matches: 7. The germline V gene encodes CDR1 SGHRS and CDR2 YFSETQ.

V and J are TRBV7-9 and TRBJ1-6; 9 nucleotides line up with TRBD1. The CDR3 is 16 residues long. The germline V gene has CDR1 SEHNR and CDR2 FQNEAQ (reference sequence). J lost 9 bases, V lost 2 bases, and 8 bases had no gene match. DNA for the CDR3: TGTGCCAGCAGCTTAATGGACAGGGGAGTTGCTTCACCCCTCCACTTT. Its translation is CASSLMDRGVASPLHF.

This clonotype was recorded a few times. The chain carries TRBV6-1 and TRBJ2-3; D may correspond to TRBD1 or TRBD2 (5 bases each). Germline V gene lookup returns CDR1 MNHNS and CDR2 SASEGT. V was shortened by 8 bases and J by 8 bases, with 29 bases between the two germline ends. This CDR3 comprises 17 residues. This chain's CDR3 is CASATGWGVTWGPTQYF. The CDR3 bases are TGTGCCAGCGCGACCGGCTGGGGTGTTACCTGGGGACCTACGCAGTATTTT.

The genes are TRBV4-2 and TRBJ2-5; 9 bases align to TRBD2. The trim removed 4 bases at V and 11 bases at J, leaving 17 bases unmatched. Germline CDR1 LGHNA, CDR2 YNFKEQ. The CDR3 sequence is 16 residues long. The CDR3 protein is CASSRLKVSGGGEQYF. CDR3 DNA sequence: TGTGCCAGCAGCCGCTTGAAGGTTTCTGGCGGGGGGGAGCAGTACTTC.

This clonotype was counted a single time. The chain uses TRBV5-1 and TRBJ1-1; no clear D. V dropped 0 bases and J dropped 6 bases, with 9 bases sitting between them. Looked up from germline, CDR1 is SGHRS and CDR2 is YFSETQ. The CDR3 covers 13 residues. The chain's CDR3 is CASSLGAPAEAFF. The CDR3 coding sequence is TGCGCCAGCAGCTTGGGGGCACCCGCTGAAGCTTTCTTT.

The chain has TRBV20-1 and TRBJ2-7; the match to TRBD2 covers 11 bases. Germline CDR1 is DFQATT and CDR2 is SNEGSKA (reference sequence). Trimming at V came to 5 bases and at J to 5 bases, leaving 17 bases not matched to a gene. The CDR3 is 17 amino acids. The CDR3 sequence is CSAWRTRTSGSRNEQYF. CDR3 coding DNA: TGCAGTGCTTGGAGAACCCGAACTAGCGGGAGTAGGAACGAGCAGTACTTC.